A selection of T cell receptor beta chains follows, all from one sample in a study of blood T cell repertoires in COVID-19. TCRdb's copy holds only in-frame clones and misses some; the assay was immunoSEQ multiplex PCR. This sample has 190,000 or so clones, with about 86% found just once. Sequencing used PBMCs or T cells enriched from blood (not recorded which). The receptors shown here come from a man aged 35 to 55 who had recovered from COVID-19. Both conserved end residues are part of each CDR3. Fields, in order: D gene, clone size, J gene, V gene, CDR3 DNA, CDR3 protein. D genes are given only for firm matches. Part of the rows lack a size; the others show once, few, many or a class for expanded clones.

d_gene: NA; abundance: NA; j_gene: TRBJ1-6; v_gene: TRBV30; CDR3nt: TGTGCCTGGAGTGTAAGTGCAGGCGATAATTCACCCCTCCACTTT; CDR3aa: CAWSVSAGDNSPLHF
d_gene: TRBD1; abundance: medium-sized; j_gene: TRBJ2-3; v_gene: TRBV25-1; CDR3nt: TGTGCCAGCAGTAAACAGGGGATGGATACGCAGTATTTT; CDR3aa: CASSKQGMDTQYF
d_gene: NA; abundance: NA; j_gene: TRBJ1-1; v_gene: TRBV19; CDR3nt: TGTGCCAGTAGGCTGTCTCTACCTAGGGGGAACACTGAAGCTTTCTTT; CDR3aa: CASRLSLPRGNTEAFF
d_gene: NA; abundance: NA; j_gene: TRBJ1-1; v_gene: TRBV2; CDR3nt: TGTGCCAGCACCCCCCAGGGAAGGAACACTGAAGCTTTCTTT; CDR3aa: CASTPQGRNTEAFF
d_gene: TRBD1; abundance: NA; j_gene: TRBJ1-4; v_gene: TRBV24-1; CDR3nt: TGTGCCACCAGTGACCCGGGACAGGGAAATGAAAAACTGTTTTTT; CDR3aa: CATSDPGQGNEKLFF
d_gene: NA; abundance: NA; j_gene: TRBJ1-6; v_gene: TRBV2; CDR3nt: TGTGCCAGCAGCGCCGGACTCGGGGGATCACCCCTCCACTTT; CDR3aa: CASSAGLGGSPLHF
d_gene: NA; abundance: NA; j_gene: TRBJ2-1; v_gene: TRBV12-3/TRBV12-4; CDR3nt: TGTGCCAGCAGACCGGACAACCGGGAGCAGTTCTTC; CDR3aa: CASRPDNREQFF
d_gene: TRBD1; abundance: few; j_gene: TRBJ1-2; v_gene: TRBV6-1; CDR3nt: TGTGCCAGCACCCGACAGGGTGGTTCTAACTATGGCTACACCTTC; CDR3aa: CASTRQGGSNYGYTF
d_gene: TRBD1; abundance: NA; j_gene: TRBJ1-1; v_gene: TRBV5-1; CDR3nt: TGCGCCAGCAGCACCAAAATCACAGGGGGCTCGAACACTGAAGCTTTCTTT; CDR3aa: CASSTKITGGSNTEAFF
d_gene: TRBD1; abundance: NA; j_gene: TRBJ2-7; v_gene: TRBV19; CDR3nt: TGTGCCAGTAGTATAGGGCCCCAGGACAGGGAGCCCTACGAGCAGTACTTC; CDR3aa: CASSIGPQDREPYEQYF
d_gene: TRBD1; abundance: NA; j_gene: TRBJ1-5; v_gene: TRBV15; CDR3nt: TGTGCCACCAGCAGAGATGACAGGGACAATCAGCCCCAGCATTTT; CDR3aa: CATSRDDRDNQPQHF
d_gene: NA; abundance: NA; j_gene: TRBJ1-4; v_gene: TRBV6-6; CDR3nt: TGTGCCAGCAGTCGATACAGGGCGGCAGAGGAAAAACTGTTTTTT; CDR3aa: CASSRYRAAEEKLFF
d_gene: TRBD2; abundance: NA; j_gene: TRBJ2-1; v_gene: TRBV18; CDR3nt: TGTGCCAGCTCACCAGCCCCCGGATGGAGCGGGGGGTATTCCCATGAGCAGTTCTTC; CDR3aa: CASSPAPGWSGGYSHEQFF
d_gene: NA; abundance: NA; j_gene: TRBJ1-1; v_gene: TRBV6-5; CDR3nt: TGTGCCAGCAGTTACTTAGCCCGCATGAACACTGAAGCTTTCTTT; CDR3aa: CASSYLARMNTEAFF
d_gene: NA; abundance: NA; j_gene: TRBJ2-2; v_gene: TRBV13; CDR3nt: TGTGCCAGCAGCTTACCAACCGGCGGCGCAAACACCGGGGAGCTGTTTTTT; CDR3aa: CASSLPTGGANTGELFF
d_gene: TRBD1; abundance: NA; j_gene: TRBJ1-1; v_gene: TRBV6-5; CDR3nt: TGTGCCAGCAACCGGGACAGGGGGTCGGCAGCTTTCTTT; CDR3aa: CASNRDRGSAAFF
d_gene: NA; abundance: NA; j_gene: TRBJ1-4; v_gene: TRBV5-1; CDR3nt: TGCGCCAGCAGGTACCAGGGTGCGACTAATGAAAAACTGTTTTTT; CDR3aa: CASRYQGATNEKLFF
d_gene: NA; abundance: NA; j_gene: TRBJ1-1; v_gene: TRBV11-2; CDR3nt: TGTGCCAGCAGTTCCCCCTTAAACCCCAGAGGGACTGAAGCTTTCTTT; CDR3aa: CASSSPLNPRGTEAFF
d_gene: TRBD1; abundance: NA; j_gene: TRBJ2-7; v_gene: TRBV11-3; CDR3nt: TGTGCCAGCAGCTTTGCAGGGGGATCGGAGCAGTACTTC; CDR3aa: CASSFAGGSEQYF
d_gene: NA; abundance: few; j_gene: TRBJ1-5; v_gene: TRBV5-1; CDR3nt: TGCGCCAGCAGCTTTTCCCCGCAGGGGACGTCCAGCAATCAGCCCCAGCATTTT; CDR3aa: CASSFSPQGTSSNQPQHF
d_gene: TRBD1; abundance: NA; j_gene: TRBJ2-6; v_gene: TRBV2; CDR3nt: TGTGCCAGCAAGGAATACGGGACAGTTAACGTCCTGACTTTC; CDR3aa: CASKEYGTVNVLTF
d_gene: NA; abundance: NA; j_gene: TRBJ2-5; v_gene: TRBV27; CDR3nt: TGTGCCAGCAGCAAGAGTCTCCCGGGCCAAGAGACCCAGTACTTC; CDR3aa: CASSKSLPGQETQYF
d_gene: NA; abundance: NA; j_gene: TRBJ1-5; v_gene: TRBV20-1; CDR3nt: TGCAGTGCTAGTATCGGGTCGAGCGGGGGGCAGCCCCAGCATTTT; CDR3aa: CSASIGSSGGQPQHF
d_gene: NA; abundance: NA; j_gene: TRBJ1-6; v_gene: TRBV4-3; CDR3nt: TGCGCCAGCAGCCAAGATTGGGGGGGCAGGGGAGATTCACCCCTCCACTTT; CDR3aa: CASSQDWGGRGDSPLHF
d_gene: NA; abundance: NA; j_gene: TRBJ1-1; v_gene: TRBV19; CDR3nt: TGTGCCAGTAGTGCACAGGGCCGCACTGAAGCTTTCTTT; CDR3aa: CASSAQGRTEAFF
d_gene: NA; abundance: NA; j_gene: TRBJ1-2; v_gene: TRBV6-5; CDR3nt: TGTGCCAGCAGGGGGACTGGCTATGGCTACACCTTC; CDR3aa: CASRGTGYGYTF
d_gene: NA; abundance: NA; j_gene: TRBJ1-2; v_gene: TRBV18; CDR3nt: TGTGCCAGCTCACTGGGGAGCGACTATGGCTACACCTTC; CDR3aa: CASSLGSDYGYTF
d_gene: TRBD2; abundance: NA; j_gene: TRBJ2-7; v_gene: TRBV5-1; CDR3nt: TGCGCCAGCAGCCTTAGCGGGGGGTACTCCTACGAGCAGTACTTC; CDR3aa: CASSLSGGYSYEQYF
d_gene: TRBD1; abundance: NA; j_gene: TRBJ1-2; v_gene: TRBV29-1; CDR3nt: TGCAGCGTTGTGGGCTCAGAGACAGGGGGCAACTATGGCTACACCTTC; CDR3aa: CSVVGSETGGNYGYTF
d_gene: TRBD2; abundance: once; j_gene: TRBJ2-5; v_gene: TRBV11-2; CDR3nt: TGTGCCAGCAGCTTAGCCCCACTAGCGGCCTCAGGGACCCAGTACTTC; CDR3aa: CASSLAPLAASGTQYF
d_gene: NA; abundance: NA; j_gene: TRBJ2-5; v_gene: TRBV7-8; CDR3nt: TGTGCCAGCAGCTTAGCCCCCGGGGAGACCCAGTACTTC; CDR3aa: CASSLAPGETQYF
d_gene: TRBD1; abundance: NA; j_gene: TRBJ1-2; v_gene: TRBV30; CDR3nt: TGTGCCTGGAGTACCCCGGGACAGCTTTATGGCTACACCTTC; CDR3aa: CAWSTPGQLYGYTF
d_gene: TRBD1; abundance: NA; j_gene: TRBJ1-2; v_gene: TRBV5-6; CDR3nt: TGTGCCAGCAGCCAGCTACAGGGGGCGGTAATACGTCCTTACTATGGCTACACCTTC; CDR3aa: CASSQLQGAVIRPYYGYTF
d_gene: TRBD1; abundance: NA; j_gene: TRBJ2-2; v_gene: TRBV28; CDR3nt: TGTGCCAGCAGTTGGGACAGGGGGCTTACCCGGGAGCTGTTTTTT; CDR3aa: CASSWDRGLTRELFF
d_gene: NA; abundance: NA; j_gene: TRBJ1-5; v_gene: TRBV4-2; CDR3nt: TGTGCCAGCAGCCGTGGGGGGGACCAGCCCCAGCATTTT; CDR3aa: CASSRGGDQPQHF